Shown below are 8 T cell receptor beta chains from a single sample sequenced in a study of shared clonotypes between healthy human individuals. Method: immunoSEQ multiplex PCR; TCRdb's copy keeps in-frame clones and lacks some. The table records about 2.3 million clones, approximately 95% of them present only once. Sequences were obtained from naive CD4+ T cells from PBMCs. The subset is: CD45RA+ positively selected. All receptors come from a man aged 18 to 30 in good health. Some clones in this sample may be carry-over from other donors' samples.

The rearrangement joins TRBV5-4 to TRBJ1-1; D might be TRBD1 (5 bases). The CDR3 runs to 16 residues. Trimming took off 0 bases at V and 8 bases at J, with 20 bases between the two ends. CDR1 SGHNT and CDR2 YYREEE come from the germline V gene (reference sequence). CDR3 sequence: CASSLGGLRSVVEAFF. The CDR3 DNA reads TGTGCCAGCAGCTTGGGGGGACTGCGGTCGGTAGTAGAAGCTTTCTTT.

The V gene is TRBV28, the J gene TRBJ1-2, with no clear D. The CDR3 loop spans 15 amino acids. V dropped 3 bases and J dropped 2 bases, with 13 bases sitting between them. From germline, CDR1 is MDHEN and CDR2 SYDVKM. CDR3 sequence reads: CASSLVGPLNYGYTF. DNA for the CDR3: TGTGCCAGCAGTTTGGTAGGGCCGCTCAACTATGGCTACACCTTC.

The chain employs TRBV27 and TRBJ2-7; 10 bases map to TRBD1. From germline, CDR1 is MNHEY and CDR2 SMNVEV (reference sequence). The ends lost 5 bases at V and 3 bases at J; junction bases unmatched: 4. The CDR3 consists of 14 residues. The CDR3 is CASSRQGAHYEQYF. The CDR3, as DNA: TGTGCCAGCAGTAGACAGGGGGCACACTACGAGCAGTACTTC.

V usage is TRBV5-5 and J usage is TRBJ2-5; a weak D match, TRBD1 (5 bases). Germline V gene data show CDR1 as SGHKS and CDR2 as YYEKEE (reference sequence). The CDR3 consists of 14 residues. The V end was cut by 1 base, the J end by 2 bases, with 9 bases between. This chain's CDR3 is CASSLQGSQETQYF. CDR3 nucleotides: TGTGCCAGCAGCTTGCAGGGATCGCAAGAGACCCAGTACTTC.

V gene TRBV27 combines with J gene TRBJ2-1; 11 nucleotides match TRBD2. V trimming: 4 bases; J trimming: 0 bases; junction bases outside the gene matches: 8. The germline V gene has CDR1 MNHEY and CDR2 SMNVEV (reference sequence). This CDR3 is 18 amino acids long. Written as DNA, the CDR3 is TGTGCCAGCAGTTCGATAGCGGGAGGGTTTCGCTCCTACAATGAGCAGTTCTTC. It yields the protein CASSSIAGGFRSYNEQFF.

The V call is TRBV9, the J call TRBJ1-3; 8 bases align to TRBD1. V lost 0 bases and J lost 3; bases outside the gene matches: 5. This CDR3 comprises 16 residues. Germline CDR1 reads SGDLS; CDR2 reads YYNGEE. The CDR3 reads CASSVVDRGIGNTIYF. For the CDR3, the DNA is TGTGCCAGCAGCGTAGTAGACAGGGGAATTGGAAACACCATATATTTT.

The chain recombines TRBV15 with TRBJ2-5; 7 bases are a match to TRBD2. CDR1 is LNHNV, CDR2 YYDKDF, per germline (reference sequence). This CDR3 is 15 amino acids long. Trimming cost V 5 bases and J 5 bases; bases outside gene matches: 11. CDR3 coding DNA: TGTGCCACCAGCGGTATAGACCTCGGGGGGGAGACCCAGTACTTC. This gives the protein CATSGIDLGGETQYF.

CDR3 sequence (DNA): TGCGCCAGCAGCTTGGTCCCGCCACCAGCTAACTATGGCTACACCTTC. Its translation: CASSLVPPPANYGYTF. This chain connects TRBV5-1 to TRBJ1-2; D call uncertain. The V end was cut by 0 bases, the J end by 0 bases, with 12 bases between. CDR3 length: 16 residues. Germline CDR1 reads SGHRS; CDR2 reads YFSETQ.